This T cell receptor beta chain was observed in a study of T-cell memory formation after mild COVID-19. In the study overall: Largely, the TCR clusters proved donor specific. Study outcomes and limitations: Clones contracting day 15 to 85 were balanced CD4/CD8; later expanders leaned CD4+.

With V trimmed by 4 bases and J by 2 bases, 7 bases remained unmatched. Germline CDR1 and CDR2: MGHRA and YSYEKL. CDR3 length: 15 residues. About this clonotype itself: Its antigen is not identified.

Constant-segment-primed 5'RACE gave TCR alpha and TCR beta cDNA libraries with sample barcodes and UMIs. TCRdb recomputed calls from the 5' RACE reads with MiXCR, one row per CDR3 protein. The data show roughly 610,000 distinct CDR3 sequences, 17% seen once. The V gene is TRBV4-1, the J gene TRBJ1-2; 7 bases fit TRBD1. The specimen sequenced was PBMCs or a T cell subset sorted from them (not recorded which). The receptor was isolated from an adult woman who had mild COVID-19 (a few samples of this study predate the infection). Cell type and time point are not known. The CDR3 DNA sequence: TGCGCCAGCAGCCTGGTCGGCAGGGGGAACTATGGCTACACCTTC. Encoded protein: CASSLVGRGNYGYTF.